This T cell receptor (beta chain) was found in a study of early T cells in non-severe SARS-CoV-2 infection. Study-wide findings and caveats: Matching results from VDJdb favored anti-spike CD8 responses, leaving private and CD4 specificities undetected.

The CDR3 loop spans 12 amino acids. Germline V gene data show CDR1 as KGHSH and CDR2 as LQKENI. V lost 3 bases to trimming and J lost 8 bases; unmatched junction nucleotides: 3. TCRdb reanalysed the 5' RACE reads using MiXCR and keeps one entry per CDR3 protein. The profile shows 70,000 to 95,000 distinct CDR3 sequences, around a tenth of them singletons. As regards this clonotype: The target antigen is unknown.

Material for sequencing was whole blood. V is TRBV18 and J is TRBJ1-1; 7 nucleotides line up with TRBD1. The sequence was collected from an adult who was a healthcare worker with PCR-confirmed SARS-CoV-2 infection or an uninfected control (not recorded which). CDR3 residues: CASSPGTDEAFF. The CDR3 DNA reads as TGTGCCAGCTCACCCGGGACAGACGAAGCTTTCTTT.